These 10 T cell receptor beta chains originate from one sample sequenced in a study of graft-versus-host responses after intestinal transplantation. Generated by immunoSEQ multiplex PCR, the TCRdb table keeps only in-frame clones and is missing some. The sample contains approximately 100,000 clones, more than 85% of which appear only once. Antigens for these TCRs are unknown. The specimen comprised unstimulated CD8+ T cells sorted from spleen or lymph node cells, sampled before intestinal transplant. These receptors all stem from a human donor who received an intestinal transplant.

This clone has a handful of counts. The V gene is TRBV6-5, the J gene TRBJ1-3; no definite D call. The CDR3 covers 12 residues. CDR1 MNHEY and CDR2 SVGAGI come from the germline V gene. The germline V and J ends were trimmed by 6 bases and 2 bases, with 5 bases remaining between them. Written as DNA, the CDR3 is TGTGCCAGCAGGGCGGCTGGAAACACCATATATTTT. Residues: CASRAAGNTIYF.

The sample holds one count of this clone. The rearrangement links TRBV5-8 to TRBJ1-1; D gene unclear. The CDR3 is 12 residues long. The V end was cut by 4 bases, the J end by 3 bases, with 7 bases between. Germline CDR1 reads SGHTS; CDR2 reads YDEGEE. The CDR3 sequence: CASSLPYTEAFF. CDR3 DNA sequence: TGTGCCAGCAGCCTCCCTTACACTGAAGCTTTCTTT.

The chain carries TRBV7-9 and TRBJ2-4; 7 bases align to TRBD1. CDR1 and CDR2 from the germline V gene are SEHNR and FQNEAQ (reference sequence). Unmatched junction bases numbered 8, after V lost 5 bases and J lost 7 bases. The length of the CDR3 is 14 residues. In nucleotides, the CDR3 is TGTGCCAGCAGCGACCTTACAGGGGAGAACATTCAGTACTTC. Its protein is CASSDLTGENIQYF. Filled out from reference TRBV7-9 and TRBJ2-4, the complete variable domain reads DTGVSQNPRHKITKRGQNVTFRCDPISEHNRLYWYRQTLGQGPEFLTYFQNEAQLEKSRLLSDRFSAERPKGSFSTLEIQRTEQGDSAMYLCASSDLTGENIQYFGAGTRLSVL.

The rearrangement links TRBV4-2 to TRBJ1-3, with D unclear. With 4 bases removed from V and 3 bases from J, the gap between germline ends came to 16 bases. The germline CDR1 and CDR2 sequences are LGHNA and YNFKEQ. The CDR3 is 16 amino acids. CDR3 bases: TGTGCCAGCAGCCCCACCGGGGTCGGGGTTGGAAACACCATATATTTT. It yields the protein CASSPTGVGVGNTIYF.

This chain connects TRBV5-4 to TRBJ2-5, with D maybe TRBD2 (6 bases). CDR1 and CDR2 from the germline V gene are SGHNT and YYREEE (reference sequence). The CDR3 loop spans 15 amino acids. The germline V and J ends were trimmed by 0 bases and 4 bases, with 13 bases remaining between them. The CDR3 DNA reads TGTGCCAGCAGCTTGGTACTAGCCGGACCAGAGACCCAGTACTTC. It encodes CASSLVLAGPETQYF.

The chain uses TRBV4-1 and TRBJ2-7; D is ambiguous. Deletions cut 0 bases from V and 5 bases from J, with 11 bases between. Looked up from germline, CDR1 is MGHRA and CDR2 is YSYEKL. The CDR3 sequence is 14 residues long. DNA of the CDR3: TGCGCCAGCAGCCAAGACTGGCGTGCCAACGAGCAGTACTTC. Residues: CASSQDWRANEQYF.

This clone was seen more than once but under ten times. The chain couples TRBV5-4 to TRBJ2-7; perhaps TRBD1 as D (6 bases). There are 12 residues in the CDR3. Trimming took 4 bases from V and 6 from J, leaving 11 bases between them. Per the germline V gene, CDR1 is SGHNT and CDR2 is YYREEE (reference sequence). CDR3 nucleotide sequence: TGTGCCAGCAGCCTGGGGACAAGCGAGCAGTACTTC. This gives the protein CASSLGTSEQYF. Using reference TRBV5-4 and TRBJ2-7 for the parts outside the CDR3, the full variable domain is ETGVTQSPTHLIKTRGQQVTLRCSSQSGHNTVSWYQQALGQGPQFIFQYYREEENGRGNFPPRFSGLQFPNYSSELNVNALELDDSALYLCASSLGTSEQYFGPGTRLTVT.

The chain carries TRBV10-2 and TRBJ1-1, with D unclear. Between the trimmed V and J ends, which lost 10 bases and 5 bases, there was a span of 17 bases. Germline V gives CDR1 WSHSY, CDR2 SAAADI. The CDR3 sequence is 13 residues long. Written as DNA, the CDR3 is TGCGCCACGGGTCTCGGTTCGGGAACTGAAGCTTTCTTT. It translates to CATGLGSGTEAFF.

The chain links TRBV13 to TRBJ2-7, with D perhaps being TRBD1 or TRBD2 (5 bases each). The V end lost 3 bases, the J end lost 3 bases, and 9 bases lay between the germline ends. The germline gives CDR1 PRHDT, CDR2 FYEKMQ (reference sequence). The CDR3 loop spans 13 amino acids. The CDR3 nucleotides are TGTGCCAGCAGCTTGGGGGACGGCTACGAGCAGTACTTC. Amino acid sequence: CASSLGDGYEQYF.

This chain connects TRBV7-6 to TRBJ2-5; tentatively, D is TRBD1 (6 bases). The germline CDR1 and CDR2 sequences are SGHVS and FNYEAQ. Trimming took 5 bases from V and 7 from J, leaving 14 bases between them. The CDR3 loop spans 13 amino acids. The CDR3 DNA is TGTGCCAGCAGCCCTACAGGGTTGGGGACCCAGTACTTC. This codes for CASSPTGLGTQYF.